Each of the 10 T cell receptor beta chains below was sequenced from the same sample in a study of blood T cell repertoires in COVID-19 (dated by TCRdb to 2020 to 2021). Library preparation employed the immunoSEQ multiplex PCR assay. In TCRdb, the immuneACCESS table is reduced to in-frame sequences with V and J assigned. These tables do not hold every clone; where another copy was compared, an unresolved V gene accounts for under half, and the others remain unexplained. Across this sample there are under 300,000 clones, with more than 65% seen only once. Around 4.1% of the sample belongs to the ten largest clones. Sequenced: peripheral blood. The receptors come from a woman aged 35 to 49 with active or convalescent COVID-19.

The J gene is TRBJ2-1, the V gene TRBV7-3; 10 bases match TRBD1. After removal of 0 bases from V and 7 bases from J, the junction contained 0 bases not matched to a gene. The CDR3 loop spans 14 amino acids. Germline CDR1 and CDR2: SGHTA and FQGTGA. CDR3 residues: CASSLTDRGNEQFF. The CDR3 nucleotides read TGTGCCAGCAGCTTAACGGACAGGGGGAATGAGCAGTTCTTC. Based on the CDR3 plus reference TRBV7-3 and TRBJ2-1, the full variable domain is GAGVSQTPSNKVTEKGKYVELRCDPISGHTALYWYRQSLGQGPEFLIYFQGTGAADDSGLPNDRFFAVRPEGSVSTLKIQRTERGDSAVYLCASSLTDRGNEQFFGPGTRLTVL.

The V and J genes are TRBV15 and TRBJ2-4; 8 nucleotides agree with TRBD2. CDR1 and CDR2 from the germline V gene are LNHNV and YYDKDF (reference sequence). V dropped 2 bases and J dropped 3; count of bases not matched to a gene: 0. This CDR3 is built from 14 residues. The CDR3 sequence is CATSRRGGKNIQYF. The CDR3, as DNA: TGTGCCACCAGCAGACGGGGGGGCAAAAACATTCAGTACTTC.

The chain combines TRBV6-4 with TRBJ1-5; D perhaps matches TRBD1 (5 bases). This CDR3 region has 15 residues. Germline V gene sequence: CDR1 MRHNA, CDR2 SNTAGT. Trimming left V 3 bases short and J 2 bases short, with 11 bases between. The CDR3 nucleotides are TGTGCCAGCAGTGAGAGTGGGGCCGGCAATCAGCCCCAGCATTTT. Translation: CASSESGAGNQPQHF.

There are a few counts of this clone. The CDR3: CASSLLLRGSPLHF. Written as DNA, the CDR3 is TGTGCCAGCAGCTTGCTACTTAGGGGTTCACCCCTCCACTTT. This chain joins TRBV5-4 and TRBJ1-6, with a weak D call TRBD1 (5 bases). Germline CDR1 SGHNT, CDR2 YYREEE (reference sequence). The CDR3 covers 14 residues. Trimming left V 1 base short and J 9 bases short, with 11 bases between.

The chain links TRBV27 to TRBJ1-2; 7 positions agree with TRBD1. The CDR3 is 18 amino acids. From germline, CDR1 is MNHEY and CDR2 SMNVEV (reference sequence). Germline trimming cut 4 bases from V and 2 bases from J; bases unmatched to any gene: 16. CDR3 DNA sequence: TGTGCCAGCAGTTATTGGGGTGTGGGCAAAGGGGGCAACTATGGCTACACCTTC. Amino acids: CASSYWGVGKGGNYGYTF.

V is TRBV6-5 and J is TRBJ1-1; possibly TRBD1 for D (6 bases). The germline V and J ends were trimmed by 2 bases and 3 bases, with 13 bases remaining between them. From germline, CDR1 is MNHEY and CDR2 SVGAGI. The CDR3 consists of 15 residues. For the CDR3, the DNA is TGTGCCAGCAGTTACACCAGGGGAGGGGACACTGAAGCTTTCTTT. This translates into CASSYTRGGDTEAFF.

This clone was seen a handful of times. J is TRBJ2-2 and V is TRBV2; 8 bases fit TRBD2. The CDR3 is made up of 14 amino acids. Germline CDR1 reads SNHLY; CDR2 reads FYNNEI. V trimming: 9 bases; J trimming: 0 bases; junction bases outside the gene matches: 3. The DNA of the CDR3 is TGTGCCAGTAATAGCGGGGCGAACACCGGGGAGCTGTTTTTT. This gives the protein CASNSGANTGELFF.

CDR3 sequence: CASSLRGQAFF. As DNA, the CDR3 is TGTGCCAGCAGTTTAAGGGGCCAAGCTTTCTTT. The J gene is TRBJ1-1, the V gene TRBV28; a possible D gene is TRBD1 (5 bases). Per germline, CDR1 MDHEN and CDR2 SYDVKM. The CDR3 contains 11 residues. Trimming removed 2 bases from V and 9 bases from J, with 7 bases in between.

This clone was seen a handful of times. The chain has TRBV6-6 and TRBJ1-6, with TRBD1 as a possible D gene (5 bases). CDR1 is MNHNY and CDR2 is SVGAGI in the germline V gene (reference sequence). The CDR3 extends over 15 amino acids. Deletions cut 6 bases from V and 5 bases from J, with 14 bases between. The CDR3 nucleotides are TGTGCCAGCAGCCCATCCCAGGGCCATAATTCACCCCTCCACTTT. This translates into CASSPSQGHNSPLHF.

The chain couples TRBV5-1 to TRBJ1-1; D is possibly TRBD1 (5 bases). CDR1 is SGHRS, CDR2 YFSETQ, per germline. V lost 5 bases to trimming and J lost 2 bases, with 7 bases between them. The CDR3 has 12 amino acids. The CDR3 DNA reads as TGCGCCAGCAGGACAGTAAACACTGAAGCTTTCTTT. Protein product: CASRTVNTEAFF.